This T cell receptor beta chain emerged from a study of blood T cells in healthy people across ages. In its sample, this clonotype was seen many times. Antigen specificity is unknown. Through a sample-barcoded 5' primer and a J-beta primer mix, a second PCR was run for 7 to 11 cycles. Each CDR3 protein gets one entry after TCRdb re-called the 5' RACE reads with MiXCR. The data show hundreds of thousands of distinct CDR3 sequences, with more than 25% seen just once and around a sixth held by the top ten. Notes on the study in general: Possibly, changes in expanded clonotypes were confounded because donor CMV status was unknown.

The ends lost 7 bases at V and 4 bases at J; junction bases unmatched: 3. This CDR3 comprises 13 residues. Germline V CDR1 and CDR2: MNHEY, SVGEGT. The sequence derives from an elderly woman in good health. The sequencing input was blood. The chain uses TRBV6-2 or TRBV6-3 and TRBJ2-1; TRBD2 agrees at 8 bases. For the CDR3, the DNA is TGTGCCAGCATTCGCGGGGGGTACAATGAGCAGTTCTTC. Translation gives CASIRGGYNEQFF.